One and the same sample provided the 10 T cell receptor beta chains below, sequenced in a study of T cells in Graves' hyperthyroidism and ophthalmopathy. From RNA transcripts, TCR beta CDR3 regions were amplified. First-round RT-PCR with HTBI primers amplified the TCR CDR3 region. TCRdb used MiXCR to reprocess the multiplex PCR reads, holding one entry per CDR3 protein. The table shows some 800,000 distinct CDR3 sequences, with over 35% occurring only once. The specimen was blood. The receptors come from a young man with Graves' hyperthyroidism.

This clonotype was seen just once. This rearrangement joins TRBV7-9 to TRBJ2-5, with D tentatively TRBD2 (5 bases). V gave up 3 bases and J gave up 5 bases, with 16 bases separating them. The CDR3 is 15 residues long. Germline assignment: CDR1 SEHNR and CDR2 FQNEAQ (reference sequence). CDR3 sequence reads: CASSLETNLVETQYF. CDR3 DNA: TGTGCCAGCAGCTTGGAGACTAACCTCGTCGAGACCCAGTACTTC.

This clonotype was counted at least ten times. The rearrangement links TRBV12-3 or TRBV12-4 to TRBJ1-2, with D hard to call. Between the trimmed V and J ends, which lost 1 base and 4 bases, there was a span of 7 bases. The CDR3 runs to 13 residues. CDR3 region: CASSLGGAYGYTF. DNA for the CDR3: TGTGCCAGCAGTTTAGGGGGAGCCTATGGCTACACCTTC.

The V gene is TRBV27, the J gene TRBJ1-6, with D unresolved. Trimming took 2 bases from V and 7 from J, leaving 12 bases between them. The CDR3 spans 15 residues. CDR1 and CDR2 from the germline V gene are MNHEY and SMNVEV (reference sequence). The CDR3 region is CASSLGRGWNSPLHF. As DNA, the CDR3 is TGTGCCAGCAGTTTAGGACGGGGTTGGAATTCACCCCTCCACTTT.

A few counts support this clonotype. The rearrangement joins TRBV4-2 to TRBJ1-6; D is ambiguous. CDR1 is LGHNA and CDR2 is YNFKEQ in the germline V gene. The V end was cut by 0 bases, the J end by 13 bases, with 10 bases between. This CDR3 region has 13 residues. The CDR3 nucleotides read TGTGCCAGCAGCCAAGACAGGCCTAGTCCCCTCCACTTT. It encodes CASSQDRPSPLHF.

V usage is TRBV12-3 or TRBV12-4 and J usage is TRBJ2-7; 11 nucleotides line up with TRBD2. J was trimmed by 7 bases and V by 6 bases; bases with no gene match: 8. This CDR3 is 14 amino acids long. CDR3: CASSTGTSGKEQYF. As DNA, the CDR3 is TGTGCCAGCAGCACCGGGACTAGCGGTAAAGAGCAGTACTTC.

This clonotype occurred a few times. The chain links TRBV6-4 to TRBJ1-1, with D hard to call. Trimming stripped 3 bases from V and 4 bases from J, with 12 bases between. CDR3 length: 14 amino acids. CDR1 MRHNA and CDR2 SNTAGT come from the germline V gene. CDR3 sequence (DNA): TGTGCCAGCAGTGAGGAGATGGAGAGCACTGAAGCTTTCTTT. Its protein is CASSEEMESTEAFF.

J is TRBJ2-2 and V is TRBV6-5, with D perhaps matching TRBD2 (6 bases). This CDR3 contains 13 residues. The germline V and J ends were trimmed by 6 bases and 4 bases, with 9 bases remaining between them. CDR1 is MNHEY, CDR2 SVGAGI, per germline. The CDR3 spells CASRRGITGELFF. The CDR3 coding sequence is TGTGCCAGCAGGCGCGGGATCACCGGGGAGCTGTTTTTT.

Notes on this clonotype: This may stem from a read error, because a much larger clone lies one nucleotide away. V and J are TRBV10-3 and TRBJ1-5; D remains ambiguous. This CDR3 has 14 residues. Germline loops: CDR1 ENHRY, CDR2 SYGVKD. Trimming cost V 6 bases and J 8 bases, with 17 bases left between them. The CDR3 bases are TGTGCCATCAGGGAACCGACACCCGGGGAGCCCCAGCATTTT. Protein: CAIREPTPGEPQHF.

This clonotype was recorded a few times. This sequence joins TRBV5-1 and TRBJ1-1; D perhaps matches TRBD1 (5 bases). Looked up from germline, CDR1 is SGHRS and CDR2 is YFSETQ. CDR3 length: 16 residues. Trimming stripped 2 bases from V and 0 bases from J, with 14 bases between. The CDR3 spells CASSLREPGLNTEAFF. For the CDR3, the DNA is TGCGCCAGCAGCTTACGGGAGCCGGGACTGAACACTGAAGCTTTCTTT.

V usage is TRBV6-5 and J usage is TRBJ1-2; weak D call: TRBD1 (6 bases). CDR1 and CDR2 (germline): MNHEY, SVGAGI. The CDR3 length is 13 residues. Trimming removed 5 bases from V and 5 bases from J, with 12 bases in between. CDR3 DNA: TGTGCCAGCAGTGTCGCAGGGGTATATGGCTACACCTTC. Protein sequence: CASSVAGVYGYTF.